These T cell receptor beta chains were read from a single sample in a study of blood T cell repertoires in COVID-19. Method: immunoSEQ multiplex PCR; TCRdb's copy keeps in-frame clones and lacks some. The data show 350,000 to 400,000 clones, more than 70% seen once. What was sequenced was PBMCs or T cells enriched from blood (not recorded which). These receptors all come from a man aged 40-50 years in a cohort exposed to, infected with or recovered from COVID-19 (not recorded which). CDR3s include the opening cysteine and the closing phenylalanine or tryptophan. Each record gives: J gene, D gene, V gene, clone size, CDR3 protein, CDR3 DNA. A D gene is named only where the DNA matches it firmly. Rows may omit the clone size; those that give it use once, few, many or a size class.

J: TRBJ1-2
D: .
V: TRBV5-6
size: .
CDR3: CASRETGRGNYGYTF
DNA: TGTGCCAGCAGGGAGACCGGCAGGGGAAACTATGGCTACACCTTC

J: TRBJ1-3
D: .
V: TRBV7-2
size: .
CDR3: CASSLLRDTIYF
DNA: TGTGCCAGCAGCTTACTGCGAGACACCATATATTTT

J: TRBJ2-7
D: .
V: TRBV5-4
size: many
CDR3: CASSPTQGFGYEQYF
DNA: TGTGCCAGCAGCCCCACCCAGGGTTTTGGGTACGAGCAGTACTTC

J: TRBJ2-5
D: TRBD2
V: TRBV6-5
size: .
CDR3: CASRVAGGNYETQYF
DNA: TGTGCCAGCAGGGTAGCGGGAGGGAACTATGAGACCCAGTACTTC

J: TRBJ1-1
D: .
V: TRBV7-9
size: .
CDR3: CASSPITANTEAFF
DNA: TGTGCCAGCAGCCCCATCACAGCTAACACTGAAGCTTTCTTT

J: TRBJ1-6
D: TRBD1
V: TRBV12-5
size: .
CDR3: CASAAGQGSYNSPLHF
DNA: TGTGCTAGTGCTGCGGGACAGGGATCCTATAATTCACCCCTCCACTTT

J: TRBJ2-7
D: TRBD1
V: TRBV19
size: .
CDR3: CASSRQGAYEQYF
DNA: TGTGCCAGTAGCAGACAGGGCGCCTACGAGCAGTACTTC

J: TRBJ2-1
D: TRBD2
V: TRBV11-3
size: .
CDR3: CASSLDHGTSGSYNEQFF
DNA: TGTGCCAGCAGCTTAGATCATGGGACTAGCGGGAGTTACAATGAGCAGTTCTTC

J: TRBJ2-7
D: TRBD2
V: TRBV28
size: .
CDR3: CASSLWGGGFYEQYF
DNA: TGTGCCAGCAGCCTATGGGGGGGAGGTTTCTACGAGCAGTACTTC

J: TRBJ2-3
D: TRBD2
V: TRBV29-1
size: .
CDR3: CSAKRGGTDTQYF
DNA: TGCAGCGCTAAGCGGGGAGGGACAGATACGCAGTATTTT

J: TRBJ1-2
D: .
V: TRBV30
size: .
CDR3: CAWSVPTLANYGYTF
DNA: TGTGCCTGGAGTGTACCGACATTGGCGAACTATGGCTACACCTTC

J: TRBJ1-2
D: TRBD1
V: TRBV19
size: once
CDR3: CASQGAEYGYTF
DNA: TGTGCCAGTCAGGGGGCTGAATATGGCTACACCTTC

J: TRBJ1-5
D: TRBD1
V: TRBV7-2
size: .
CDR3: CASSLETRGEPQHF
DNA: TGTGCCAGCAGCTTAGAAACCAGGGGGGAGCCCCAGCATTTT

J: TRBJ1-6
D: .
V: TRBV5-1
size: few
CDR3: CASRDSSFLSPLHF
DNA: TGCGCCAGCAGGGACAGTTCTTTCCTTTCACCCCTCCACTTT

J: TRBJ2-7
D: .
V: TRBV10-3
size: .
CDR3: CAISAAGTYEQYF
DNA: TGTGCCATCAGTGCGGCAGGGACCTACGAGCAGTACTTC

J: TRBJ1-1
D: .
V: TRBV7-2
size: .
CDR3: CASSFRPIGGTEAFF
DNA: TGTGCCAGCAGCTTCCGCCCTATCGGGGGCACTGAAGCTTTCTTT

J: TRBJ2-7
D: .
V: TRBV18
size: .
CDR3: CASSPIKGPYEQYF
DNA: TGTGCCAGCTCACCGATAAAGGGGCCCTACGAGCAGTACTTC

J: TRBJ2-7
D: .
V: TRBV7-2
size: once
CDR3: CASSSFTRASYEQYF
DNA: TGTGCCAGCAGCTCTTTTACCAGGGCGAGCTACGAGCAGTACTTC

J: TRBJ1-1
D: .
V: TRBV5-1
size: .
CDR3: CASSLQGTEAFF
DNA: TGCGCCAGCAGCTTACAGGGCACTGAAGCTTTCTTT